One TCR beta chain is described in this entry. The data belong to a study of blood T cell repertoires in COVID-19. Study in general: The study drew acute and convalescent COVID-19 samples from the United States, Italy and Spain. T cells, B-cell-depleted T cells, or PBMCs provided the cDNA or gDNA that served as material.

Original methodology: Cell counts per sample came from amplifying reference gene primers. Clones were read by immunoSEQ multiplex PCR, and TCRdb kept only the in-frame ones, dropping some. That table furnishes V, J and clone size, whereas the DNA furnished D and trimming. Of under 200,000 clones listed, around 83% are singletons. CDR1 and CDR2 from the germline V gene are SGHRS and YFSETQ. The CDR3 is 17 residues long. V was pared by 5 bases and J by 0 bases, with 18 bases between. This sequence was found in a human donor in a cohort sampled during active COVID-19. The chain joins TRBV5-1 to TRBJ1-3; D is perhaps TRBD1 (6 bases). Sequences were obtained from peripheral blood. This chain's CDR3 is CASSSRSDSSSGNTIYF. The CDR3 nucleotides are TGCGCCAGCAGTTCGAGGTCGGACAGTAGCTCTGGAAACACCATATATTTT. Filled out from reference TRBV5-1 and TRBJ1-3, the complete variable domain reads KAGVTQTPRYLIKTRGQQVTLSCSPISGHRSVSWYQQTPGQGLQFLFEYFSETQRNKGNFPGRFSGRQFSNSRSEMNVSTLELGDSALYLCASSSRSDSSSGNTIYFGEGSWLTVV.